The rows below give T cell receptor beta chains drawn from one sample of a study of glioma-infiltrating T cells after dendritic cell vaccination. Profiled with immunoSEQ multiplex PCR; TCRdb holds only in-frame clones, not every one. The top ten hold about 5.7% of the sample, which has 85,000 to 100,000 clones, over 80% seen once. The sample here was blood, taken after dendritic cell vaccination. These receptors all come from a human donor with glioblastoma. Both conserved end residues are part of each CDR3. Not every row has a clone size; where given, it reads once, few, many or a size class.

j_call,v_call,clone_size,cdr3_aa
TRBJ1-6,TRBV7-2,.,CASSWGRDRVDSPLHF
TRBJ2-7,TRBV5-1,.,CASSAAVAGDISYEQYF
TRBJ2-1,TRBV7-2,.,CASSLGGDPGLANNEQFF
TRBJ2-7,TRBV29-1,few,CSVRDRGVTYEQYF
TRBJ2-3,TRBV5-6,.,CASSRTSGLTDTQYF
TRBJ2-3,TRBV10-3,.,CAISESTGTDTQYF
TRBJ1-5,TRBV19,few,CASTDYSNQPQHF
TRBJ1-1,TRBV29-1,once,CSVVNTEAFF
TRBJ2-2,TRBV6-1,once,CASSQVGWEPGELFF
TRBJ1-2,TRBV5-4,.,CASSVQGSSYGYTF
TRBJ1-1,TRBV15,.,CATSRDLPGKNTEAFF
TRBJ2-3,TRBV7-6,.,CASSLGGGLNTQYF
TRBJ2-3,TRBV9,.,CASSGTGTRKNTDTQYF
TRBJ1-1,TRBV10-3,few,CATLSWDGGTNTEAFF
TRBJ2-3,TRBV9,.,CASSVGLAGGRSTSTDTQYF
TRBJ2-1,TRBV5-1,.,CASSPGSEEQFF
TRBJ2-1,TRBV4-2,.,CASSQVAVLGHHNEQFF